This T cell receptor (beta chain) was observed in a study of cytomegalovirus exposure and HLA in healthy donors. Study-level findings and limits: As immune exposure information, only CMV serostatus was available. The study designated roughly 150 TCR beta chains cytomegalovirus-associated. A later analysis revealed that TCR association rates differed between HLA loci, peaking at DRB1 and bottoming out at HLA-C.

V lost 4 bases and J lost 2, with 16 bases in between. CDR1 SGHRS and CDR2 YFSETQ come from the germline V gene. The length of the CDR3 is 16 residues. PCR amplification relied on 60 Vbeta primers (plus 13 Jbeta primers). Produced via immunoSEQ multiplex PCR; TCRdb's table is partial and in-frame only. The sample totals 100,000 to 150,000 clones. Points on this clone: Its antigen is currently unknown.

The receptor comes from a woman aged 40-49 years in good health and CMV-seropositive. The gene calls are TRBV5-1 and TRBJ1-3, with a possible D match to TRBD1 (5 bases). The specimen sequenced was PBMCs. The CDR3 is CASSGGGLGAGNTIYF. The CDR3 region has the DNA TGCGCCAGCAGCGGGGGAGGACTGGGGGCTGGAAACACCATATATTTT.